This TCR beta chain comes out of a study of cytomegalovirus exposure and HLA in healthy donors. Study-wide context: A prior analysis found more than 90 million unique TCR beta sequences from about 179 million T cells. Inside one of the first data releases sat around 86 million unique TCRs taken from HLA-typed donors. The study's findings and limits: CMV serostatus was the sole immune exposure information available.

The length of the CDR3 is 14 residues. The V and J ends lost 6 bases and 9 bases, in that order; junction bases with no gene match: 8. Germline V gene data show CDR1 as MNHEY and CDR2 as SVGAGI. Of note for this clone: Its antigen remains unknown.

The PCR contained 60 Vbeta and 13 Jbeta primers. TCRdb's table, derived via immunoSEQ multiplex PCR, lists solely in-frame clones and lacks some. The table lists about 160,000 clones, 60% to 80% of them singletons, with around 0.97% in the top ten. This sequence originates from a woman in her forties or fifties in good health and CMV-seropositive. The chain carries TRBV6-5 and TRBJ1-6; 7 bases are a match to TRBD1. The sequenced sample consisted of PBMCs. CDR3 DNA sequence: TGTGCCAGCAGCCCGGGACAGTCCATTTCACCCCTCCACTTT. Translating it yields CASSPGQSISPLHF.